This entry features one TCR beta chain sequence. The antigen remains unidentified. Looked up from germline, CDR1 is ENHRY and CDR2 is SYGVKD. Trimming pared 2 bases from V and 4 bases from J, leaving 14 bases between. The CDR3 totals 15 residues. The sample comes from a study of cytomegalovirus exposure and HLA in healthy donors. Regarding the study as a whole: With later analysis, a missense DCLRE1C variant became linked to TCR beta V- and J-gene trimming.

Both 60 Vbeta primers and 13 Jbeta primers went into the PCR. This table comes from immunoSEQ multiplex PCR, and its TCRdb copy is limited to in-frame clones, with some not included. In the table there are about 180,000 clones, 75% to 85% of which are singletons. This chain connects TRBV10-3 to TRBJ1-2; a weak D match, TRBD1 (5 bases). The receptor was derived from a young man in good health and CMV-seronegative. The material sequenced was PBMCs. CDR3 sequence: CAISEEGRRPYGYTF. The CDR3 DNA sequence: TGTGCCATCAGTGAGGAGGGGAGGCGCCCCTATGGCTACACCTTC.